The sequence of this T cell receptor (beta chain) was determined in a study of shared clonotypes between healthy human individuals. General study points: A generally larger estimated richness was seen in naive subsets than in memory subsets. What limited the represented genetic and exposure-history diversity was the small number of donors.

Genomic DNA belonging to each subset was distributed in equal measure over several immunoSEQ plates. On sorted subsets, replicate PCRs used approximately 190 ng DNA, or 30,000 or so T cell genomes. Method: immunoSEQ multiplex PCR; TCRdb's copy keeps in-frame clones and lacks some. Altogether some 2,400,000 clones are present, 90% to 97% being singletons, with the ten largest covering roughly 0.13%. V was clipped by 5 bases and J by 1 base, with 18 bases between them. The CDR3 sequence is 16 residues long. Germline V gives CDR1 SGHNT, CDR2 YYREEE (reference sequence). This clone was seen just once. Its matching antigen is unknown.

The sequenced sample consisted of naive CD4+ T cells sorted from blood. Stated subset: CD45RA+ positively selected. The sequence derives from a man between 18 and 29 years old in good health. The chain carries TRBV5-4 and TRBJ2-5; D is perhaps TRBD1 or TRBD2 (5 bases each). The CDR3 loop is CASRQGTSSLQETQYF. The CDR3 region has the DNA TGTGCCAGCAGACAAGGGACCTCGTCCCTCCAAGAGACCCAGTACTTC. The full variable domain, with the rest looked up from reference TRBV5-4 and TRBJ2-5, is ETGVTQSPTHLIKTRGQQVTLRCSSQSGHNTVSWYQQALGQGPQFIFQYYREEENGRGNFPPRFSGLQFPNYSSELNVNALELDDSALYLCASRQGTSSLQETQYFGPGTRLLVL.